This T cell receptor beta chain is drawn from a study of T cell responses to AZD1222 COVID-19 vaccine. The study's findings and limits: The sample set comprised mostly white British donors with more females, and clonal diversity was possibly underestimated.

As to this clone: The antigen remains unidentified.

The length of the CDR3 is 15 residues. Only in-frame clones appear in the TCRdb table, and some are missing; sequencing was by immunoSEQ multiplex PCR. This table has tens of thousands of clones, 85% to 95% appearing once. This chain uses TRBV21-1 with TRBJ1-1. TRBV21-1 represents a pseudogene. The sequencing here drew on peripheral blood, taken on day 0 of MenACWY control vaccination. The source of this sequence is an adult in good health. The CDR3 loop reads CASSKPSLRGTEAFF. The CDR3 nucleotides are TGTGCCAGCAGCAAACCGAGTCTGAGAGGGACTGAAGCTTTCTTT.